The sequence of this T cell receptor (beta chain) was determined in a study of OX40 agonist ivuxolimab in advanced cancers. Whole-study context: Enrolled patients in dose escalation had cancers that were hepatocellular carcinoma, melanoma, renal cell or head and neck cancer.

This clone was seen once. What it binds is unknown. Overall study findings and caveats: Expanded clones tended on average to be more numerous among CD8+ T cells than CD4+.

The table came from immunoSEQ multiplex PCR; TCRdb's copy has only in-frame clones and leaves some out. The sample gives about 58,000 clones, around 89% of which show up once; roughly an eighth is in the top ten. Germline V gene data show CDR1 as MNHNY and CDR2 as SVGAGI (reference sequence). CDR3 length: 15 amino acids. Unmatched junction bases numbered 3, after V lost 2 bases and J lost 4 bases. The V call is TRBV6-6, the J call TRBJ1-1; TRBD1 matches at 11 bases. This material consisted of CD4+ or CD8+ T cells sorted from blood, taken in a trial of the OX40 agonist ivuxolimab. This TCR derives from an adult with an advanced solid tumor such as melanoma, head and neck, liver or kidney cancer. CDR3 bases: TGTGCCAGCAGTTACGCGGGACAGGGGGGCACTGAAGCTTTCTTT. Protein sequence: CASSYAGQGGTEAFF.